This TCR beta chain comes out of a study of blood T cell repertoires in COVID-19. Looking at the study overall: From the United States, Italy and Spain came samples of acute and convalescent COVID-19.

Germline CDR1 MDHEN, CDR2 SYDVKM. J gave up 9 bases and V 6 bases, and 20 bases lay outside the gene matches. The CDR3 sequence is 18 residues long. Per the authors' pipeline: Reference gene primers were amplified, and this amplification served to estimate nucleated cell counts. Sequencing used immunoSEQ multiplex PCR; TCRdb keeps in-frame clones, though not all of them. V and J calls and clone size are as listed in that table; D and trimming were resolved from the DNA. The sample includes some 87,000 clones, roughly 80% seen only once; the top ten take approximately 22%. The TCR comes from a human donor in a cohort sampled during active COVID-19. The chain uses TRBV28 and TRBJ2-2; TRBD2 aligns across 9 bases. The sample was peripheral blood. The CDR3, as DNA: TGTGCCAGCAGAAGTCTCCCCCGGACTAGCGTCGATGTCCGGGAGCTGTTTTTT. This codes for CASRSLPRTSVDVRELFF.